The 6 T cell receptor beta chains listed next were all sequenced from one sample in a study of T cells after yellow fever vaccination. Using its own MiXCR run on the 5' RACE reads, TCRdb lists one record per CDR3 protein. Here the sample spans 250,000 to 350,000 distinct CDR3 sequences, around 6.8% being singletons. Source: PBMCs, taken roughly 46 days after the first yellow fever vaccination. These receptors were taken from a man between 18 and 29 years old who received the YFV17D yellow fever vaccine.

In its sample, this clonotype was seen a few times. V and J are TRBV20-1 and TRBJ2-7; a weak D match, TRBD2 (5 bases). Trimming removed 4 bases from V and 2 bases from J, with 18 bases in between. The CDR3 has 15 amino acids. Germline CDR1 reads DFQATT; CDR2 reads SNEGSKA (reference sequence). The CDR3 sequence is CSATERFGVTYEQYF. The CDR3 DNA is TGCAGTGCTACCGAGCGGTTCGGGGTAACCTACGAGCAGTACTTC.

This clonotype was detected many times. This chain connects TRBV10-3 to TRBJ1-4; D may be TRBD1 (5 bases). Germline V lookup: CDR1 ENHRY, CDR2 SYGVKD. This CDR3 is 13 amino acids long. V dropped 6 bases and J dropped 6 bases, with 11 bases sitting between them. CDR3 bases: TGTGCCATCAGCCGGGACTTGGATGAAAAACTGTTTTTT. It yields the protein CAISRDLDEKLFF.

This clonotype has only a few counts. This sequence joins TRBV4-3 and TRBJ1-6; D not certain. V lost 0 bases to trimming and J lost 7 bases, with 13 bases between them. CDR3 length equals 16 residues. CDR1 and CDR2 from the germline V gene are LGHNA and YSLEER. CDR3 coding DNA: TGCGCCAGCAGCCAAGATCCCCGAGCTAGGAATTCACCCCTCCACTTT. The encoded protein is CASSQDPRARNSPLHF.

The chain is built from TRBV18 and TRBJ2-5; D may correspond to TRBD1 or TRBD2 (5 bases each). V lost 2 bases to trimming and J lost 4 bases, with 11 bases between them. The CDR3 contains 14 residues. CDR1 KGHSH and CDR2 LQKENI come from the germline V gene. CDR3 DNA sequence: TGTGCCAGCTCACCATCAGGGACGACAGAGACCCAGTACTTC. Encoded protein: CASSPSGTTETQYF.

This clonotype was observed a few times. This chain connects TRBV19 to TRBJ2-2, with a weak D call TRBD1 (5 bases). V was cut by 6 bases and J by 3 bases, with 17 bases left in between. The CDR3 is 16 amino acids. Per germline, CDR1 LNHDA and CDR2 SQIVND (reference sequence). The CDR3 DNA reads as TGTGCCAGTAGAAAAGGGGAAAATCCTTACACCGGGGAGCTGTTTTTT. Its protein product is CASRKGENPYTGELFF.

The chain recombines TRBV5-1 with TRBJ1-1, with D possibly TRBD1 on 5 matching bases. The V gene lost 3 bases and the J gene lost 7 bases, with 13 bases spanning the gap. The CDR3 is made up of 13 amino acids. Germline assignment: CDR1 SGHRS and CDR2 YFSETQ. CDR3 DNA sequence: TGCGCCAGCAGCTGGGGGGTCGACGGTGAAGCTTTCTTT. It encodes CASSWGVDGEAFF.